Listed below are T cell receptor beta chains from one sample, sequenced in a study of T cell repertoires in cytomegalovirus infection. MiXCR, applied by TCRdb to the reads, yields one record per CDR3 protein. The sample carries roughly 150,000 distinct CDR3 sequences, about a quarter recorded once. The sequencing sample was made of PBMCs. All receptors derive from a human donor in good health (CMV status not recorded). Some clones in this sample may be carry-over from other donors' samples. Both conserved end residues are part of each CDR3. A D gene is named only where the DNA matches it firmly. Clone size is stated in some rows and not others, as once, few, many or a class when expanded.

V	size	J	D	CDR3	DNA
TRBV7-2	many	TRBJ2-7	TRBD2	CASSLVGGGTSYEQYF	TGTGCCAGCAGCTTAGTTGGCGGGGGAACCTCCTACGAGCAGTACTTC
TRBV7-9	few	TRBJ2-5	NA	CASRMSDQETQYF	TGTGCCAGCAGGATGTCCGACCAAGAGACCCAGTACTTC
TRBV6-1	many	TRBJ1-2	NA	CASTGTSALYGYTF	TGTGCCAGCACCGGGACCTCGGCCCTCTATGGCTACACCTTC
TRBV25-1	many	TRBJ1-1	NA	CASSEWGGSGTEAFF	TGTGCCAGCAGTGAATGGGGCGGGAGCGGCACTGAAGCTTTCTTT
TRBV7-2	many	TRBJ2-2	NA	CASSATTLRELFF	TGTGCCAGCAGCGCCACCACCCTGAGGGAGCTGTTTTTT
TRBV5-1	NA	TRBJ2-1	TRBD1	CASSPWTGGYNEQFF	TGCGCCAGCAGCCCCTGGACAGGAGGTTACAATGAGCAGTTCTTC
TRBV7-9	few	TRBJ2-5	TRBD1	CASSRTGRGETQYF	TGTGCCAGCAGCCGGACAGGGCGGGGAGAGACCCAGTACTTC
TRBV27	NA	TRBJ1-2	NA	CASSFGAENYGYTF	TGTGCCAGCAGTTTTGGGGCAGAGAACTATGGCTACACCTTC
TRBV28	NA	TRBJ1-3	TRBD1	CASSLYTGAARNTIYF	TGTGCCAGCAGTTTATATACAGGGGCAGCGAGAAACACCATATATTTT
TRBV7-9	NA	TRBJ2-2	NA	CASSSQRDPNTGELFF	TGTGCCAGCAGCTCTCAGCGAGATCCTAACACCGGGGAGCTGTTTTTT
TRBV7-2	many	TRBJ2-5	TRBD2	CASSFQAGAETQYF	TGTGCCAGCAGCTTTCAAGCGGGAGCAGAGACCCAGTACTTC
TRBV24-1	NA	TRBJ1-1	NA	CATSGGRGTEAFF	TGTGCCACCAGTGGGGGCAGGGGCACTGAAGCTTTCTTT
TRBV20-1	NA	TRBJ2-7	NA	CSARDQWGDSYEQYF	TGCAGTGCTAGAGATCAGTGGGGGGATTCCTACGAGCAGTACTTC
TRBV6-1	many	TRBJ1-1	NA	CASSYSSGKAFF	TGTGCCAGCAGTTATAGTTCCGGGAAAGCTTTCTTT
TRBV4-2	few	TRBJ1-5	NA	CASSQVVGGGSQPQHF	TGTGCCAGCAGCCAAGTCGTCGGGGGGGGAAGTCAGCCCCAGCATTTT